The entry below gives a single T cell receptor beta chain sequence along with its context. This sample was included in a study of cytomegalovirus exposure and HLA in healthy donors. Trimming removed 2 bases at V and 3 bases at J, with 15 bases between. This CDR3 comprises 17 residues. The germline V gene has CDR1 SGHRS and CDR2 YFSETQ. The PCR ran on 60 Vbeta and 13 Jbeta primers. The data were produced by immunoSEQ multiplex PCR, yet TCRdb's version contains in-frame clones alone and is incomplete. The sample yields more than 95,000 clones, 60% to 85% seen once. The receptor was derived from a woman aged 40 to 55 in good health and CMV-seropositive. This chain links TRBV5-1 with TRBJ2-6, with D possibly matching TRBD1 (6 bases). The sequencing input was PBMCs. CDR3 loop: CASSLQGNQGGANVLTF. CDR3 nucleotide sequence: TGCGCCAGCAGCTTACAGGGAAACCAGGGTGGGGCCAACGTCCTGACTTTC.